These 18 T cell receptor beta chains were all obtained from the same sample, sequenced in a study of cytomegalovirus exposure and HLA in healthy donors. Generated by immunoSEQ multiplex PCR, the TCRdb table keeps only in-frame clones and is missing some. The sample records 100,000 to 150,000 clones, more than 75% being singletons. Material: PBMCs. All receptors come from a young woman in good health and CMV-seronegative.

The chain joins TRBV6-5 to TRBJ2-5, with a tentative D call TRBD1 (6 bases). The V gene's germline CDR1 is MNHEY and CDR2 SVGAGI. The V gene lost 6 bases and the J gene lost 1 base, with 12 bases spanning the gap. CDR3 length: 14 residues. This CDR3 is CASSQGQFQETQYF. The CDR3 DNA reads as TGTGCCAGCAGCCAAGGACAGTTCCAAGAGACCCAGTACTTC.

The gene calls are TRBV13 and TRBJ1-3, with D uncertain. CDR1 is PRHDT, CDR2 FYEKMQ, per germline (reference sequence). V gave up 7 bases and J gave up 0 bases, with 7 bases separating them. The CDR3 spans 13 residues. The DNA of the CDR3 is TGTGCCAGCACCCGGGGCTCTGGAAACACCATATATTTT. Amino acid sequence: CASTRGSGNTIYF. Full variable domain (remainder filled in from reference TRBV13 and TRBJ1-3): AAGVIQSPRHLIKEKRETATLKCYPIPRHDTVYWYQQGPGQDPQFLISFYEKMQSDKGSIPDRFSAQQFSDYHSELNMSSLELGDSALYFCASTRGSGNTIYFGEGSWLTVV.

This clone was observed once. V gene TRBV7-2 combines with J gene TRBJ2-1, with TRBD2 matching 8 bases. The germline CDR1 and CDR2 sequences are SGHTA and FQGNSA. J lost 2 bases, V lost 4 bases, and 7 bases had no gene match. The CDR3 has 16 residues. The CDR3 DNA follows: TGTGCCAGCAGCTCCTACCGACTAGCGACCTACAATGAGCAGTTCTTC. It encodes CASSSYRLATYNEQFF.

The chain joins TRBV6-1 to TRBJ2-7; 8 nucleotides line up with TRBD1. The CDR3 runs 14 residues. After removal of 4 bases from V and 4 bases from J, the junction contained 6 bases not matched to a gene. CDR1 MNHNS and CDR2 SASEGT come from the germline V gene. CDR3 residues: CASSGRQGAYEQYF. DNA of the CDR3: TGTGCCAGCAGTGGTAGGCAGGGGGCGTACGAGCAGTACTTC.

The sample holds a few counts of this clone. This chain uses TRBV19 with TRBJ1-2, with 7 nucleotides matching TRBD1. In germline, CDR1 is LNHDA, CDR2 SQIVND (reference sequence). The length of the CDR3 is 12 residues. V lost 5 bases and J lost 8; bases outside the gene matches: 5. The CDR3 DNA reads TGTGCCAGTAGTGGCAGGGGGAACGGCTACACCTTC. It is translated as CASSGRGNGYTF.

The chain recombines TRBV29-1 with TRBJ2-2; tentative D call: TRBD1 (6 bases). The CDR3 is 13 residues long. Deletions cut 8 bases from V and 7 bases from J, with 17 bases between. Per the germline V gene, CDR1 is SQVTM and CDR2 is ANQGSEA. CDR3 nucleotide sequence: TGCAGCTTCTCAGGGGTAGTTCGCGGGGAGCTGTTTTTT. Residues: CSFSGVVRGELFF.

This clone showed up just a few times. This chain joins TRBV6-1 and TRBJ2-7; 9 bases agree with TRBD2. The V gene's germline CDR1 is MNHNS and CDR2 SASEGT. The ends lost 8 bases at V and 7 bases at J; junction bases unmatched: 9. CDR3 size: 13 residues. This chain's CDR3 is CASSPSGAGEQYF. For the CDR3, the DNA is TGTGCCAGCTCCCCTAGCGGGGCTGGGGAGCAGTACTTC.

The rearrangement links TRBV27 to TRBJ1-1, with D unclear. Germline V gene sequence: CDR1 MNHEY, CDR2 SMNVEV (reference sequence). CDR3 length: 14 residues. Trimming cost V 2 bases and J 0 bases, with 7 bases left between them. This CDR3 reads CASSLRGMNTEAFF. CDR3 DNA sequence: TGTGCCAGCAGTTTACGGGGTATGAACACTGAAGCTTTCTTT.

The chain links TRBV12-5 to TRBJ1-3; a possible D gene is TRBD1 (6 bases). From germline, CDR1 is LGHNT and CDR2 FRNRAP. This CDR3 has 16 residues. The V end was cut by 0 bases, the J end by 4 bases, with 13 bases between. This chain's CDR3 is CASGLVPPGGGNTIYF. CDR3 DNA sequence: TGTGCTAGTGGTTTGGTACCCCCGGGGGGCGGAAACACCATATATTTT.

The J gene is TRBJ2-2, the V gene TRBV18; tentatively, D is TRBD1 (5 bases). Trimming stripped 3 bases from V and 6 bases from J, with 14 bases between. This CDR3 has 15 amino acids. Germline CDR1 reads KGHSH; CDR2 reads LQKENI. This chain's CDR3 is CASSPRRESAGELFF. The DNA of the CDR3 is TGTGCCAGCTCACCTCGCAGGGAATCCGCCGGGGAGCTGTTTTTT.

This chain uses TRBV11-2 with TRBJ1-1; weak D call: TRBD1 (5 bases). The CDR3 runs 19 residues. Germline loops: CDR1 SGHAT, CDR2 FQNNGV. V lost 1 base to trimming and J lost 2 bases, with 23 bases between them. The CDR3 DNA is TGTGCCAGCAGCTTAGTAGCCACCAGGGAGGGTTCTCGAAACACTGAAGCTTTCTTT. Its protein is CASSLVATREGSRNTEAFF.

This chain links TRBV5-1 with TRBJ2-1, with D possibly matching TRBD2 (6 bases). Between the trimmed V and J ends, which lost 4 bases and 8 bases, there was a span of 16 bases. The CDR3 length is 14 residues. CDR1 and CDR2 from the germline V gene are SGHRS and YFSETQ. In DNA form, the CDR3 reads TGCGCCAGCAGCGCGCAGGGACTGGGCGATGAGCAGTTCTTC. This translates into CASSAQGLGDEQFF.

The V and J genes are TRBV4-3 and TRBJ2-5, with TRBD2 matching over 9 bases. This CDR3 spans 20 amino acids. The germline V gene has CDR1 LGHNA and CDR2 YSLEER. V trimming: 0 bases; J trimming: 1 base; junction bases outside the gene matches: 15. The CDR3: CASSQDPPAGGLGRQETQYF. Here the CDR3 DNA reads TGCGCCAGCAGCCAAGATCCCCCCGCGGGGGGGCTGGGTCGCCAAGAGACCCAGTACTTC.

This chain uses TRBV9 with TRBJ1-2; a possible D gene is TRBD1 (6 bases). The germline gives CDR1 SGDLS, CDR2 YYNGEE. V was pared by 4 bases and J by 8 bases, with 21 bases between. CDR3 size: 15 residues. In nucleotides, the CDR3 is TGTGCCAGCAGCCCTCGGACAGCCATGGTGGAAGGCTACACCTTC. Translating it yields CASSPRTAMVEGYTF.

The rearrangement joins TRBV27 to TRBJ1-2, with 8 nucleotides matching TRBD1. The CDR3 has 18 amino acids. The ends lost 5 bases at V and 4 bases at J; junction bases unmatched: 18. CDR1 MNHEY and CDR2 SMNVEV come from the germline V gene (reference sequence). CDR3 sequence reads: CASSAYSAPGQDTYGYTF. The CDR3 nucleotides are TGTGCCAGCAGTGCTTACTCCGCTCCGGGACAGGATACCTATGGCTACACCTTC.

The chain uses TRBV7-8 and TRBJ1-2, with D maybe TRBD1 (6 bases). The CDR3 runs to 15 residues. V lost 5 bases and J lost 5, with 18 bases in between. CDR1 and CDR2 from the germline V gene are SGHVS and FQNEAQ. Written as DNA, the CDR3 is TGTGCCAGCAGCGCGGACAGAGCCTCCGGATATGGCTACACCTTC. The encoded protein is CASSADRASGYGYTF.

This clone appeared once. This sequence joins TRBV6-1 and TRBJ2-7; 9 bases are shared with TRBD2. Germline-derived CDR1 and CDR2 are MNHNS and SASEGT. V dropped 8 bases and J dropped 1; count of bases not matched to a gene: 3. This CDR3 comprises 13 residues. CDR3: CASRTSASYEQYF. For the CDR3, the DNA is TGTGCCAGCCGGACTAGCGCGTCCTACGAGCAGTACTTC.

This clone occurred once. This sample also contains other DNA sequences that code for the same CDR3. The chain joins TRBV7-9 to TRBJ2-7, with TRBD1 identical over 9 bases. V lost 6 bases to trimming and J lost 3 bases; unmatched junction nucleotides: 3. The CDR3 is 13 residues long. Germline CDR1 reads SEHNR; CDR2 reads FQNEAQ (reference sequence). The CDR3 nucleotides read TGTGCCAGCAGTTTGGACAGGGGCTACGAGCAGTACTTC. Its translation: CASSLDRGYEQYF.